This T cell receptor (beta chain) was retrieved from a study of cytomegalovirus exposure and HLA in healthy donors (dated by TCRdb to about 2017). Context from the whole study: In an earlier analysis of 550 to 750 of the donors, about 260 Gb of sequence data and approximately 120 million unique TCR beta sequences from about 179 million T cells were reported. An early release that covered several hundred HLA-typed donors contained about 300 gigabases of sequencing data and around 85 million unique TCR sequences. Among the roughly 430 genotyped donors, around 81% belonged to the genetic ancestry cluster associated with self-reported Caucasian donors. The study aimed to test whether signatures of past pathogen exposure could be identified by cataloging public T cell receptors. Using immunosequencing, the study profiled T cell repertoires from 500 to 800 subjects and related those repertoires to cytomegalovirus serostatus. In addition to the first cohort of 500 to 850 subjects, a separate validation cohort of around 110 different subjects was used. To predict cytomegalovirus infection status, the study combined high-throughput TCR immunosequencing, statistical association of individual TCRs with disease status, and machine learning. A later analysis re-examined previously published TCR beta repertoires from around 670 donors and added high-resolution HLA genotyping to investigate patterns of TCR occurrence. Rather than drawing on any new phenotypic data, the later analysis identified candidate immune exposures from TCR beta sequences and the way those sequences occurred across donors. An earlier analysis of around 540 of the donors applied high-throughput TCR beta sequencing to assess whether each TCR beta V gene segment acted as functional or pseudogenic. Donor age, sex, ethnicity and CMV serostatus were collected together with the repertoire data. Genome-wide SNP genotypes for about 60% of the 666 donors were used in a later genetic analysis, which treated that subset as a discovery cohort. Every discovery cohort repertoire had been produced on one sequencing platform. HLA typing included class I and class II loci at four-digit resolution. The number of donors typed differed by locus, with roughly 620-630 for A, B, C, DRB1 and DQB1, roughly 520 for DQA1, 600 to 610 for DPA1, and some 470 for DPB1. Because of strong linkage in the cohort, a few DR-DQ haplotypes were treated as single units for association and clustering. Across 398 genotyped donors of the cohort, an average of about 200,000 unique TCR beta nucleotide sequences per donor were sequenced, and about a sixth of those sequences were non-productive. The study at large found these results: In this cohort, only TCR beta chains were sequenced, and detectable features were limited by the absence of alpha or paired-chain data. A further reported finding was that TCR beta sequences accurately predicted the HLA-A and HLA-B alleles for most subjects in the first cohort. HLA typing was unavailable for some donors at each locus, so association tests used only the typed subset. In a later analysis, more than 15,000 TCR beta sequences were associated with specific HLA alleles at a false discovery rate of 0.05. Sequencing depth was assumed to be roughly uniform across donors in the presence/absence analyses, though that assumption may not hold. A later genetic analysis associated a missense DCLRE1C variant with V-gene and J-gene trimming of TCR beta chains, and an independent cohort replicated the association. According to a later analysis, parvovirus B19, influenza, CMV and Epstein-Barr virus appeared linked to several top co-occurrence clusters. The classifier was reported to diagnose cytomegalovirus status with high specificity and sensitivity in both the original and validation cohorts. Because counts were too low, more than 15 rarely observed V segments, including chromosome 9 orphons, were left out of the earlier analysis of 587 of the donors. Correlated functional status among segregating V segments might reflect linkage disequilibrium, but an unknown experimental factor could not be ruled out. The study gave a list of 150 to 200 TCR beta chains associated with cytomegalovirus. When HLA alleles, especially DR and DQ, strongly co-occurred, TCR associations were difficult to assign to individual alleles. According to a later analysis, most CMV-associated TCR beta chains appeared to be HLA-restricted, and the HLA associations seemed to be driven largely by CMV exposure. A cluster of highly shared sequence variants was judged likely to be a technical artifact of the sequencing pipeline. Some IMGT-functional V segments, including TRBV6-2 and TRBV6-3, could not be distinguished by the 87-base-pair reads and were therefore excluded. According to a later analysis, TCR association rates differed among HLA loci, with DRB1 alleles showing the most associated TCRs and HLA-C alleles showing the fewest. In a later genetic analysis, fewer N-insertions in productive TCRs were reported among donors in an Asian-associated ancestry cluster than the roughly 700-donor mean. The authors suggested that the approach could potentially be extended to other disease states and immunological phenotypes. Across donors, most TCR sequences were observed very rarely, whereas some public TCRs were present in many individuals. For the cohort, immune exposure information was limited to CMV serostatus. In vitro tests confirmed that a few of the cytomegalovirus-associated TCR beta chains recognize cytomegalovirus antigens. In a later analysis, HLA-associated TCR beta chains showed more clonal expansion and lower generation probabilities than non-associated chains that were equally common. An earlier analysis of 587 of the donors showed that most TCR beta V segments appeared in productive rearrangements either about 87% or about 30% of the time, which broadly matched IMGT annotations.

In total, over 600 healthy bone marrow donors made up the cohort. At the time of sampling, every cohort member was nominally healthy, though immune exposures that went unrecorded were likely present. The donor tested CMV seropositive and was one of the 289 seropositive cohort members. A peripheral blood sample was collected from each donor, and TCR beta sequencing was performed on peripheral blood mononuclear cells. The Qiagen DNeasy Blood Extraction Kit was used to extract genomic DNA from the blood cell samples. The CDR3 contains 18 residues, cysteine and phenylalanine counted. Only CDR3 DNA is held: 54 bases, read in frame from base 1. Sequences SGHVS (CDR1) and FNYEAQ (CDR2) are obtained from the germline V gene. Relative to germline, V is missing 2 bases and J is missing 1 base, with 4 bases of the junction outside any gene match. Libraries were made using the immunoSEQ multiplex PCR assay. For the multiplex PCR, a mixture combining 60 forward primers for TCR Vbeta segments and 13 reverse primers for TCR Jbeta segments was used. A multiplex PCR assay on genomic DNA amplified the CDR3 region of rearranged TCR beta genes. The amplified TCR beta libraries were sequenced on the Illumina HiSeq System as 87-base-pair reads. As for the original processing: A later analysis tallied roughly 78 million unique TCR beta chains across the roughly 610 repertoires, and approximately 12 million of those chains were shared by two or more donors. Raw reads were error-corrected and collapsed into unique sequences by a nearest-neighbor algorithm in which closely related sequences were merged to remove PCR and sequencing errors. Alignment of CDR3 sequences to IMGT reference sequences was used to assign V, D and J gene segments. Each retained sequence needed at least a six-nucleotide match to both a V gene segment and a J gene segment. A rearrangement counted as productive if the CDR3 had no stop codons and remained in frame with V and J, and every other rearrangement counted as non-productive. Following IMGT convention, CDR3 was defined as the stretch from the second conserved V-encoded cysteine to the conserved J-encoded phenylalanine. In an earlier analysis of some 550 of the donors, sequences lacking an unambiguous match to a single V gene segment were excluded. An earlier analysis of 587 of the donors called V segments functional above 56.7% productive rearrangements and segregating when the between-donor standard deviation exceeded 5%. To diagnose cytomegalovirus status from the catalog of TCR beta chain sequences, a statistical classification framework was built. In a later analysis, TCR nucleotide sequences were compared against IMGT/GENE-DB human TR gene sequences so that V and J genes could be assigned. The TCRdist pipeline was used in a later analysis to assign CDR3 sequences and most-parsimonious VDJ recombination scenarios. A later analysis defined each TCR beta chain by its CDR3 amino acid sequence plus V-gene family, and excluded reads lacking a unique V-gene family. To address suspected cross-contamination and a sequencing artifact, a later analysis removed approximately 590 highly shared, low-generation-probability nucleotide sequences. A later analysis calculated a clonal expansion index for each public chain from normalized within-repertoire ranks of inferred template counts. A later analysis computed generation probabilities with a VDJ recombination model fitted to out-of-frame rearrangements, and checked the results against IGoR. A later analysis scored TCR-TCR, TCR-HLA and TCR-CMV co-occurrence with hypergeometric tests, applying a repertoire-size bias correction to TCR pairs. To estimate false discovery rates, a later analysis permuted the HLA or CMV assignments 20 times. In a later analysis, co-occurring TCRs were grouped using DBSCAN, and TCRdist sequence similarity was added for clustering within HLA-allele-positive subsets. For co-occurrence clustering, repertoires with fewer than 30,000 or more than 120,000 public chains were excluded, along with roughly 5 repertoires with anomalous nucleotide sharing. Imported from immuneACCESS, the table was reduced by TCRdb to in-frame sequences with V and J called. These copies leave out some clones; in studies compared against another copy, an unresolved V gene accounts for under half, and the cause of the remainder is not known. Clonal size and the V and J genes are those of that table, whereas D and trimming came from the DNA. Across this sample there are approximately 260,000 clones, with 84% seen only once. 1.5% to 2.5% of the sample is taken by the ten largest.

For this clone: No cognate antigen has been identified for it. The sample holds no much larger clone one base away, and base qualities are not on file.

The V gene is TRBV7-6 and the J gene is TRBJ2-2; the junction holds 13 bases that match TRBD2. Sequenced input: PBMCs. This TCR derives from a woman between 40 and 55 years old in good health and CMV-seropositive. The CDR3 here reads CASSLLGTSGVNTGELFF. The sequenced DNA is TGTGCCAGCAGCTTACTCGGGACTAGCGGGGTGAACACCGGGGAGCTGTTTTTT.